This T cell receptor (beta chain) was sequenced for a study of spatial heterogeneity in lung cancer. Trimming pared 6 bases from V and 8 bases from J, leaving 19 bases between. Germline CDR1 is SEHNR and CDR2 is FQNEAQ (reference sequence). The CDR3 extends over 14 amino acids. This clonotype was recorded at least ten times. Time point meaning: sample taken at primary tumor resection. Material for sequencing was whole RNA from tumor, nontumor lung or frozen PBMC, left unsorted. TCRdb itself ran the 5' RACE reads through MiXCR, one entry per CDR3 protein. The table shows over 50,000 distinct CDR3 sequences, with roughly 6.4% occurring only once.

V and J are TRBV7-9 and TRBJ1-2; D might be TRBD1 (5 bases). The sequencing used PBMCs, collected at surgery. The sequence came from a female donor with early-stage non-small cell lung cancer. The CDR3 protein is CASSSPGSPWGYTF. The DNA of the CDR3 is TGTGCCAGCAGTTCCCCAGGGTCCCCTTGGGGCTACACCTTC.